The 32 T cell receptor beta chains given below trace back to one sample, sequenced in a study of blood T cell repertoires in COVID-19. The protocol was immunoSEQ multiplex PCR, while the TCRdb copy is restricted to in-frame clones and leaves out a portion. The repertoire has some 290,000 clones, roughly 89% of them found once; the top ten carry roughly a tenth. The specimen was PBMCs or T cells enriched from blood (not recorded which). The receptors derive from a woman aged 30 to 39 who had recovered from COVID-19.

J is TRBJ1-1 and V is TRBV28; 7 bases agree with TRBD1. CDR3 length: 16 residues. V lost 4 bases to trimming and J lost 1 base; unmatched junction nucleotides: 9. CDR1 and CDR2 (germline): MDHEN, SYDVKM. As DNA, the CDR3 is TGTGCCAGCAGTTCAGTACAGACAGGGAAGAACACTGAAGCTTTCTTT. Amino acid sequence: CASSSVQTGKNTEAFF.

The chain's CDR3 is CASKGGQPNTEAFF. CDR3 sequence (DNA): TGTGCCAGCAAGGGGGGGCAGCCGAACACTGAAGCTTTCTTT. V gene TRBV27 combines with J gene TRBJ1-1, with a tentative D call TRBD1 (6 bases). The V gene's germline CDR1 is MNHEY and CDR2 SMNVEV (reference sequence). Trimming pared 7 bases from V and 1 base from J, leaving 13 bases between. This CDR3 is built from 14 residues.

The chain couples TRBV19 to TRBJ2-3, with TRBD1 identical over 8 bases. The germline V gene has CDR1 LNHDA and CDR2 SQIVND (reference sequence). With 7 bases clipped from V and 5 bases from J, the junction kept 8 bases outside the gene matches. The CDR3 has 14 residues. The CDR3 protein is CASISGQGGDTQYF. The CDR3, as DNA: TGTGCCAGTATCTCCGGACAGGGAGGAGATACGCAGTATTTT.

The chain employs TRBV5-4 and TRBJ1-3, with D possibly TRBD1 on 6 matching bases. Germline values: CDR1 SGHNT, CDR2 YYREEE (reference sequence). This CDR3 is built from 14 residues. V lost 4 bases and J 4 bases, leaving 12 bases between the germline ends. CDR3 coding DNA: TGTGCCAGCAGCCCCAGGGGTGCAGGAAACACCATATATTTT. The encoded protein is CASSPRGAGNTIYF.

This clone was found a few times. The rearrangement joins TRBV6-1 to TRBJ2-7, with 13 bases lining up with TRBD2. The CDR3 is 16 amino acids. Germline CDR1 is MNHNS and CDR2 is SASEGT. V gave up 2 bases and J gave up 1 base; unmatched junction bases: 2. The CDR3 nucleotides are TGTGCCAGCAGTGAACCGGGACTAGCGGGATCCTACGAGCAGTACTTC. It codes for CASSEPGLAGSYEQYF.

V and J are TRBV14 and TRBJ1-1; 7 positions agree with TRBD1. V was clipped by 6 bases and J by 4 bases; unmatched bases: 8. The CDR3 has 14 residues. Germline V lookup: CDR1 SGHDN, CDR2 FVKESK. The CDR3 loop is CASRKGQWATEAFF. For the CDR3, the DNA is TGTGCCAGCAGAAAGGGACAGTGGGCCACTGAAGCTTTCTTT. Variable domain in full (rest from reference TRBV14 and TRBJ1-1): EAGVTQFPSHSVIEKGQTVTLRCDPISGHDNLYWYRRVMGKEIKFLLHFVKESKQDESGMPNNRFLAERTGGTYSTLKVQPAELEDSGVYFCASRKGQWATEAFFGQGTRLTVV.

The chain joins TRBV7-2 to TRBJ2-7; 9 bases are a match to TRBD1. The CDR3 has 15 residues. Germline CDR1 reads SGHTA; CDR2 reads FQGNSA. The junction had 8 bases not matched to a gene; V was cut back by 1 base and J by 7 bases. The CDR3 bases are TGTGCCAGCAGCTTAGGACCACAGGGGGCCGGGGAGCAGTACTTC. Translating it yields CASSLGPQGAGEQYF.

The V gene is TRBV27, the J gene TRBJ1-2, with D tentatively TRBD1 (6 bases). CDR1 is MNHEY, CDR2 SMNVEV, per germline (reference sequence). Trimming took off 6 bases at V and 2 bases at J, with 16 bases between the two ends. This CDR3 comprises 15 residues. CDR3 DNA sequence: TGTGCCAGCAGCCTACTCCGGGACACCAACTATGGCTACACCTTC. This codes for CASSLLRDTNYGYTF.

The J gene is TRBJ2-1, the V gene TRBV9, with 15 positions matching TRBD2. There are 19 residues in the CDR3. Germline V lookup: CDR1 SGDLS, CDR2 YYNGEE. With 3 bases clipped from V and 8 bases from J, the junction kept 15 bases outside the gene matches. The CDR3 is CASSGWTGGTSGRYDEQFF. The CDR3 nucleotides read TGTGCCAGCAGCGGTTGGACAGGGGGGACTAGCGGGAGGTACGATGAGCAGTTCTTC.

The chain uses TRBV20-1 and TRBJ1-6; D is unresolved. V was shortened by 0 bases and J by 13 bases, with 7 bases between the two germline ends. The CDR3 loop spans 11 amino acids. CDR1 and CDR2 (germline): DFQATT, SNEGSKA (reference sequence). The CDR3 is CSARDPGPLHF. The CDR3 DNA reads TGCAGTGCTAGAGACCCTGGCCCCCTCCACTTT.

V is TRBV10-1 and J is TRBJ2-1, with 11 positions matching TRBD2. The CDR3 is 13 residues long. V lost 7 bases to trimming and J lost 10 bases; unmatched junction nucleotides: 6. In germline, CDR1 is WNHNN, CDR2 SYGVQD (reference sequence). The CDR3 DNA reads TGCGCCAGCACGGCTAGCGGGAGGATAGAGCAGTTCTTC. This encodes CASTASGRIEQFF.

This clone came up a few times. V usage is TRBV18 and J usage is TRBJ1-1; no clear D. The V end was cut by 6 bases, the J end by 2 bases, with 13 bases between. CDR1 KGHSH and CDR2 LQKENI come from the germline V gene. There are 14 residues in the CDR3. The CDR3 sequence is CASSPESRNTEAFF. The DNA for the CDR3 is TGTGCCAGCTCGCCGGAGTCCAGAAACACTGAAGCTTTCTTT. The full variable domain, completed using reference TRBV18 and TRBJ1-1, is NAGVMQNPRHLVRRRGQEARLRCSPMKGHSHVYWYRQLPEEGLKFMVYLQKENIIDESGMPKERFSAEFPKEGPSILRIQQVVRGDSAAYFCASSPESRNTEAFFGQGTRLTVV.

The chain joins TRBV11-2 to TRBJ1-2; perhaps TRBD1 as D (5 bases). The ends were cut back, 2 bases at V and 4 bases at J, with 20 bases in the middle. The germline V gene has CDR1 SGHAT and CDR2 FQNNGV. The CDR3 is 17 residues long. The CDR3 nucleotides are TGTGCCAGCAGCTTATATGGTACAGGCCCGACCCTCTATGGCTACACCTTC. Amino acids: CASSLYGTGPTLYGYTF.

The CDR3 nucleotides are TGTGCCAGCAGCTATGGGACAGGGATTTACGAGCAGTACTTC. Its translation: CASSYGTGIYEQYF. The chain couples TRBV5-6 to TRBJ2-7, with 9 nucleotides matching TRBD1. The CDR3 consists of 14 residues. J gave up 4 bases and V 3 bases, and 5 bases lay outside the gene matches. The germline gives CDR1 SGHDT, CDR2 YYEEEE.

This clone occurred once. V and J are TRBV5-4 and TRBJ2-2; 9 nucleotides align to TRBD2. Germline V CDR1 and CDR2: SGHNT, YYREEE (reference sequence). Germline trimming cut 7 bases from V and 7 bases from J; bases unmatched to any gene: 11. The CDR3 totals 15 residues. The DNA of the CDR3 is TGTGCCAGCGGCTCCTTGGCGGGAGGGGTCGGGGAGCTGTTTTTT. It specifies CASGSLAGGVGELFF.

V and J are TRBV7-3 and TRBJ2-1; 12 bases are a match to TRBD2. Germline-derived CDR1 and CDR2 are SGHTA and FQGTGA. This CDR3 has 18 residues. J gave up 3 bases and V 1 base, and 7 bases lay outside the gene matches. The CDR3: CASSLNPKLAGGYNEQFF. The DNA of the CDR3 is TGTGCCAGCAGCTTAAATCCCAAACTAGCGGGAGGCTACAATGAGCAGTTCTTC.

The V and J genes are TRBV9 and TRBJ1-6; D possibly corresponds to TRBD1 (6 bases). The CDR3 has 15 residues. Trimming removed 3 bases at V and 9 bases at J, with 16 bases between. CDR1 is SGDLS, CDR2 YYNGEE, per germline. The CDR3 sequence is CASSAGQYVSSPLHF. The CDR3 DNA follows: TGTGCCAGCAGCGCAGGACAGTATGTTTCTTCACCCCTCCACTTT.

J is TRBJ1-5 and V is TRBV2, with a tentative D call TRBD1 (6 bases). CDR1 and CDR2 (germline): SNHLY, FYNNEI. V was cut by 3 bases and J by 6 bases, with 12 bases left in between. The CDR3 has 14 residues. For the CDR3, the DNA is TGTGCCAGCAGTGAGGAAGGGGGGGTTCAGCCCCAGCATTTT. Amino acids: CASSEEGGVQPQHF.

The sample holds one count of this clone. The chain links TRBV7-6 to TRBJ2-5; tentatively, D is TRBD2 (6 bases). V was clipped by 8 bases and J by 3 bases, with 19 bases between them. There are 15 residues in the CDR3. Germline V gives CDR1 SGHVS, CDR2 FNYEAQ. The CDR3 region has the DNA TGTGCCAGCTCTTTGACCGGGACTCGGAAAGAGACCCAGTACTTC. Translated: CASSLTGTRKETQYF.

CDR3 loop: CASNEPSGSYNEQFF. The CDR3 DNA reads as TGTGCCAGCAATGAACCTAGCGGATCCTACAATGAGCAGTTCTTC. This chain connects TRBV6-6 to TRBJ2-1; 7 nucleotides line up with TRBD2. The junction had 7 bases not matched to a gene; V was cut back by 7 bases and J by 1 base. The length of the CDR3 is 15 residues. Germline CDR1 is MNHNY and CDR2 is SVGAGI (reference sequence).

The chain joins TRBV27 to TRBJ2-3, with TRBD1 matching 7 bases. Germline-derived CDR1 and CDR2 are MNHEY and SMNVEV (reference sequence). Trimming at V came to 5 bases and at J to 2 bases, leaving 13 bases not matched to a gene. The CDR3 is 17 residues long. The CDR3, as DNA: TGTGCCAGCAGTCCGCACGGGACAGAGACTCTCACAGATACGCAGTATTTT. Translated, it gives CASSPHGTETLTDTQYF.

This clone has more than one count but fewer than ten. This sequence joins TRBV10-3 and TRBJ1-2, with a possible D match to TRBD1 (5 bases). This CDR3 spans 15 amino acids. Germline V CDR1 and CDR2: ENHRY, SYGVKD. The V end lost 6 bases, the J end lost 6 bases, and 20 bases lay between the germline ends. CDR3 DNA: TGTGCCATCAGAGACCCAAAAGGAGGGGACGATGGCTACACCTTC. Its protein is CAIRDPKGGDDGYTF.

The gene calls are TRBV4-3 and TRBJ2-7, with TRBD2 matching over 8 bases. Trimming cost V 0 bases and J 1 base; bases outside gene matches: 5. From germline, CDR1 is LGHNA and CDR2 YSLEER. This CDR3 has 16 amino acids. The CDR3 is CASSQEVAGLSYEQYF. As DNA, the CDR3 is TGCGCCAGCAGCCAAGAAGTAGCGGGACTATCCTACGAGCAGTACTTC.

V is TRBV29-1 and J is TRBJ1-1, with D hard to call. Deletions cut 2 bases from V and 6 bases from J, with 10 bases between. In germline, CDR1 is SQVTM, CDR2 ANQGSEA. CDR3 length: 12 residues. The CDR3 nucleotides read TGCAGCGTTGAAACTTCCTTTCCTGAAGCTTTCTTT. This sequence encodes CSVETSFPEAFF.

For the CDR3, the DNA is TGTGCCAGCTCACCACTCGGGGAGGGTATTCGCCCAGATACGCAGTATTTT. It specifies CASSPLGEGIRPDTQYF. The V gene is TRBV18, the J gene TRBJ2-3; 7 positions match TRBD2. V was pared by 1 base and J by 4 bases, with 11 bases of the junction left unmatched. CDR1 is KGHSH and CDR2 is LQKENI in the germline V gene. The CDR3 sequence is 17 residues long.

This sequence joins TRBV5-1 and TRBJ2-3; D is possibly TRBD2 (5 bases). The germline CDR1 and CDR2 sequences are SGHRS and YFSETQ. The CDR3 consists of 11 residues. V lost 5 bases, J lost 6 bases, and 7 bases lay in between. CDR3 sequence reads: CASREEDTQYF. For the CDR3, the DNA is TGCGCCAGCAGGGAGGAGGATACGCAGTATTTT.

The rearrangement links TRBV3-1 (or the pseudogene TRBV3-2) to TRBJ2-1; 8 bases line up with TRBD2. Looked up from germline, CDR1 is LGHDT and CDR2 is YNNKEL (reference sequence). The ends lost 4 bases at V and 3 bases at J; junction bases unmatched: 8. This CDR3 comprises 16 residues. CDR3: CASSPIAGRRYNEQFF. Written as DNA, the CDR3 is TGTGCCAGCAGCCCGATAGCGGGGCGTCGCTACAATGAGCAGTTCTTC.

V and J are TRBV5-1 and TRBJ2-3; 13 bases are a match to TRBD2. The CDR3 spans 16 residues. J lost 6 bases, V lost 4 bases, and 8 bases had no gene match. Germline-derived CDR1 and CDR2 are SGHRS and YFSETQ. CDR3 residues: CASSVPGLAGMDTQYF. The CDR3 DNA sequence: TGCGCCAGCAGCGTTCCGGGACTAGCGGGAATGGATACGCAGTATTTT.

The chain recombines TRBV7-3 with TRBJ1-2, with no clear D. The CDR3 is 15 residues long. The germline V and J ends were trimmed by 4 bases and 3 bases, with 15 bases remaining between them. Germline-derived CDR1 and CDR2 are SGHTA and FQGTGA. CDR3 DNA: TGTGCCAGCAGCTCCAAGGGAGGCAGTTACTATGGCTACACCTTC. It yields the protein CASSSKGGSYYGYTF. Together with reference TRBV7-3 and TRBJ1-2, the CDR3 gives the full variable domain: GAGVSQTPSNKVTEKGKYVELRCDPISGHTALYWYRQSLGQGPEFLIYFQGTGAADDSGLPNDRFFAVRPEGSVSTLKIQRTERGDSAVYLCASSSKGGSYYGYTFGSGTRLTVV.

This rearrangement joins TRBV27 to TRBJ2-3, with TRBD2 identical over 8 bases. CDR3 length: 17 residues. CDR1 and CDR2 (germline): MNHEY, SMNVEV (reference sequence). J gave up 2 bases and V 6 bases, and 13 bases lay outside the gene matches. The chain's CDR3 is CASSPALSGRTTDTQYF. The CDR3, as DNA: TGTGCCAGCAGCCCTGCCCTAAGCGGGAGAACCACAGATACGCAGTATTTT.

The chain has TRBV7-9 and TRBJ1-6; no definite D call. The CDR3 runs 16 residues. Trimming left V 5 bases short and J 0 bases short, with 11 bases between. The germline V gene encodes CDR1 SEHNR and CDR2 FQNEAQ (reference sequence). The CDR3 protein is CASSLRRFSYNSPLHF. For the CDR3, the DNA is TGTGCCAGCAGCCTTCGCCGGTTCTCCTATAATTCACCCCTCCACTTT.

The rearrangement uses TRBV7-8 and TRBJ1-1; D call uncertain. The V gene's germline CDR1 is SGHVS and CDR2 FQNEAQ. The CDR3 consists of 12 residues. Trimming cost V 1 base and J 8 bases, with 8 bases left between them. DNA for the CDR3: TGTGCCAGCAGCTTAGTTTCCGGGGAAGCTTTCTTT. The encoded protein is CASSLVSGEAFF.